Below are 31 T cell receptor beta chains sequenced from a single sample in a study of T cell repertoires in aging, cancer and after chemotherapy. Amplification of TCR beta used genomic DNA extracted from peripheral blood. A mixed TRB-A/B primer pool amplified rearranged TRB by multiplex touch-down PCR. TCRdb reprocessed the multiplex PCR reads via MiXCR and lists one record per CDR3 protein. The sample includes about 4,900 distinct CDR3 sequences, roughly 49% seen only once; the top ten take more than 25%. Sequenced input: blood. These TCRs come from a human donor in good health.

This clonotype was picked up one time. The CDR3 sequence is CASSYRTGGDEKLFF. The CDR3 DNA follows: TGCGCCAGCAGCTATCGCACAGGGGGCGATGAAAAACTGTTTTTT. V gene TRBV5-1 combines with J gene TRBJ1-4; TRBD1 aligns across 9 bases. The junction had 6 bases not matched to a gene; V was cut back by 3 bases and J by 6 bases. Germline-derived CDR1 and CDR2 are SGHRS and YFSETQ. The CDR3 totals 15 residues.

This sequence joins TRBV7-6 and TRBJ1-2, with 9 bases fitting TRBD1. With 3 bases clipped from V and 2 bases from J, the junction kept 4 bases outside the gene matches. CDR3 length: 15 amino acids. The V gene's germline CDR1 is SGHVS and CDR2 FNYEAQ. The DNA of the CDR3 is TGTGCCAGCAGCTTTGGACAGGGGTCAAACTATGGCTACACCTTC. Its protein product is CASSFGQGSNYGYTF.

This clonotype appeared a few times. The rearrangement joins TRBV30 to TRBJ2-6; D is uncertain. CDR3 length: 14 amino acids. Germline assignment: CDR1 GTSNPN and CDR2 SVGIG (reference sequence). V gave up 5 bases and J gave up 2 bases, with 10 bases separating them. CDR3 residues: CAWDVAAGANVLTF. The CDR3 coding sequence is TGTGCCTGGGACGTAGCAGCTGGGGCCAACGTCCTGACTTTC.

In its sample, this clonotype was seen a few times. This chain uses TRBV13 with TRBJ2-5; TRBD1 matches at 7 bases. This CDR3 is 15 amino acids long. The junction had 9 bases not matched to a gene; V was cut back by 4 bases and J by 4 bases. Germline V gene lookup returns CDR1 PRHDT and CDR2 FYEKMQ (reference sequence). This CDR3 is CASSSGQSVGETQYF. As DNA, the CDR3 is TGTGCCAGCAGCTCGGGACAGTCGGTGGGAGAGACCCAGTACTTC. The variable domain in full, with the rest retrieved from reference TRBV13 and TRBJ2-5, is AAGVIQSPRHLIKEKRETATLKCYPIPRHDTVYWYQQGPGQDPQFLISFYEKMQSDKGSIPDRFSAQQFSDYHSELNMSSLELGDSALYFCASSSGQSVGETQYFGPGTRLLVL.

This clonotype was seen once. CDR3 amino acids: CASSLASLVETQYF. The DNA of the CDR3 is TGCGCCAGCAGCTTGGCCTCTTTAGTGGAGACCCAGTACTTC. This chain links TRBV5-1 with TRBJ2-5; D unresolved. The CDR3 sequence is 14 residues long. CDR1 is SGHRS, CDR2 YFSETQ, per germline. Trimming took off 0 bases at V and 5 bases at J, with 11 bases between the two ends.

This chain connects TRBV20-1 to TRBJ2-7; 7 bases are shared with TRBD1. V was pared by 1 base and J by 5 bases, with 8 bases of the junction left unmatched. The CDR3 has 14 amino acids. Germline CDR1 is DFQATT and CDR2 is SNEGSKA (reference sequence). The CDR3 coding sequence is TGCAGTGCTAGAGGAACCGACAGGGTCCACGAGCAGTACTTC. It translates to CSARGTDRVHEQYF.

This chain uses TRBV30 with TRBJ2-1, with 8 positions matching TRBD2. The trim removed 4 bases at V and 6 bases at J, leaving 14 bases unmatched. There are 16 residues in the CDR3. CDR1 is GTSNPN and CDR2 is SVGIG in the germline V gene (reference sequence). Here the CDR3 reads CAWIEGLARHTNEQFF. The CDR3 DNA reads as TGTGCCTGGATTGAAGGACTAGCCCGACACACCAATGAGCAGTTCTTC. Supplemented by reference TRBV30 and TRBJ2-1, the full variable domain reads SQTIHQWPATLVQPVGSPLSLECTVEGTSNPNLYWYRQAAGRGLQLLFYSVGIGQISSEVPQNLSASRPQDRQFILSSKKLLLSDSGFYLCAWIEGLARHTNEQFFGPGTRLTVL.

This clonotype was observed a few times. This chain links TRBV29-1 with TRBJ1-3, with 8 nucleotides matching TRBD1. Trimming cost V 7 bases and J 2 bases; bases outside gene matches: 4. The CDR3 extends over 13 amino acids. Germline V gives CDR1 SQVTM, CDR2 ANQGSEA. The CDR3 DNA reads as TGCAGCGAAGGGACAGGAGCTGGAAACACCATATATTTT. As protein: CSEGTGAGNTIYF.

The chain recombines TRBV6-5 with TRBJ2-1, with D possibly TRBD2 on 5 matching bases. V dropped 2 bases and J dropped 5 bases, with 10 bases sitting between them. Germline CDR1 MNHEY, CDR2 SVGAGI. This CDR3 is built from 14 residues. This CDR3 reads CASSYSLANNEQFF. In DNA form, the CDR3 reads TGTGCCAGCAGTTACAGTCTAGCTAACAATGAGCAGTTCTTC.

V and J are TRBV6-4 and TRBJ2-2; no reliable D call. Germline assignment: CDR1 MRHNA and CDR2 SNTAGT. Deletions cut 5 bases from V and 6 bases from J, with 4 bases between. The CDR3 consists of 11 residues. The CDR3 DNA sequence: TGTGCCAGCAGTTACGCCGGGGAGCTGTTTTTT. This encodes CASSYAGELFF.

V gene TRBV19 combines with J gene TRBJ1-2, with D tentatively TRBD1 (5 bases). The CDR3 length is 13 residues. CDR1 and CDR2 from the germline V gene are LNHDA and SQIVND (reference sequence). V was shortened by 2 bases and J by 6 bases, with 10 bases between the two germline ends. The CDR3: CASSITGGDGYTF. In DNA, the CDR3 is TGTGCCAGTAGTATAACAGGCGGGGATGGCTACACCTTC.

This clonotype was seen a few times. The CDR3: CASSFLAGGADTQYF. The CDR3 DNA follows: TGTGCCAGCAGCTTCCTAGCGGGAGGGGCAGATACGCAGTATTTT. The V and J genes are TRBV5-6 and TRBJ2-3; 12 bases are a match to TRBD2. This CDR3 contains 15 residues. Trimming at V came to 2 bases and at J to 4 bases, leaving 2 bases not matched to a gene. CDR1 SGHDT and CDR2 YYEEEE come from the germline V gene.

This clonotype turned up a few times. This rearrangement joins TRBV7-9 to TRBJ1-5; tentatively, D is TRBD1 (5 bases). CDR1 and CDR2 from the germline V gene are SEHNR and FQNEAQ (reference sequence). Trimming took 3 bases from V and 5 from J, leaving 8 bases between them. The CDR3 is 13 amino acids. The CDR3 region is CASSLRGDQPQHF. The CDR3 region has the DNA TGTGCCAGCAGCTTGCGGGGGGATCAGCCCCAGCATTTT.

This clonotype has more than one count but fewer than ten. The chain recombines TRBV30 with TRBJ2-3, with 16 bases identical to TRBD2. Unmatched junction bases numbered 8, after V lost 0 bases and J lost 14 bases. Germline values: CDR1 GTSNPN, CDR2 SVGIG (reference sequence). The CDR3 totals 15 residues. Here the CDR3 reads CAWSVQGTSGGATYF. The CDR3 region has the DNA TGTGCCTGGAGTGTACAAGGGACTAGCGGGGGGGCCACGTATTTT.

This clonotype was detected only a few times. V is TRBV11-1 and J is TRBJ1-2; the D is unclear. The germline CDR1 and CDR2 sequences are SGHAT and FQDESV (reference sequence). V shed 3 bases and J shed 8 bases, with 10 bases lying between them. The CDR3 contains 12 residues. CDR3 sequence (DNA): TGTGCCAGCAGCTTGAGCGGGTTCGGCTACACCTTC. It translates to CASSLSGFGYTF. Using reference TRBV11-1 and TRBJ1-2 for the parts outside the CDR3, the full variable domain is EAEVAQSPRYKITEKSQAVAFWCDPISGHATLYWYRQILGQGPELLVQFQDESVVDDSQLPKDRFSAERLKGVDSTLKIQPAELGDSAMYLCASSLSGFGYTFGSGTRLTVV.

The chain is built from TRBV27 and TRBJ1-1, with D uncertain. The V gene lost 2 bases and the J gene lost 2 bases, with 6 bases spanning the gap. Germline V gene lookup returns CDR1 MNHEY and CDR2 SMNVEV (reference sequence). The CDR3 has 13 amino acids. CDR3 DNA sequence: TGTGCCAGCAGTTTAATGGCTAACACTGAAGCTTTCTTT. Protein: CASSLMANTEAFF.

The gene calls are TRBV6-5 and TRBJ2-2, with D unclear. CDR1 is MNHEY and CDR2 is SVGAGI in the germline V gene. The CDR3 runs 13 residues. V was pared by 2 bases and J by 7 bases, with 8 bases between. The CDR3 sequence is CASSYAPGGELFF. Here the CDR3 DNA reads TGTGCCAGCAGTTACGCGCCGGGCGGGGAGCTGTTTTTT.

The gene calls are TRBV27 and TRBJ2-3; 11 nucleotides agree with TRBD1. The CDR3 is 15 residues long. Looked up from germline, CDR1 is MNHEY and CDR2 is SMNVEV (reference sequence). V shed 7 bases, J shed 4 bases, and the junction held 7 bases outside the gene matches. CDR3 amino acids: CASISPGQGADTQYF. CDR3 nucleotide sequence: TGTGCCAGCATATCTCCGGGACAGGGGGCAGATACGCAGTATTTT.

This clonotype was seen just once. The rearrangement uses TRBV27 and TRBJ1-5, with no clear D. Germline-derived CDR1 and CDR2 are MNHEY and SMNVEV (reference sequence). V lost 5 bases and J 0 bases, leaving 23 bases between the germline ends. The CDR3 length is 19 residues. CDR3 protein: CASSPIPLRRVTSNQPQHF. CDR3 DNA: TGTGCCAGCAGTCCCATACCGCTAAGGCGGGTTACTAGCAATCAGCCCCAGCATTTT.

J is TRBJ1-4 and V is TRBV19, with TRBD1 as a possible D gene (5 bases). Germline lookup yields CDR1 LNHDA and CDR2 SQIVND (reference sequence). Trimming cost V 6 bases and J 4 bases, with 15 bases left between them. The CDR3 spans 15 residues. Here the CDR3 reads CASRSQAQVNEKLFF. CDR3 bases: TGTGCCAGTAGATCACAGGCCCAGGTTAATGAAAAACTGTTTTTT.

The chain carries TRBV18 and TRBJ2-1; D not resolved. V was trimmed by 3 bases and J by 7 bases, leaving 7 bases between them. The CDR3 extends over 12 amino acids. CDR1 and CDR2 from the germline V gene are KGHSH and LQKENI. For the CDR3, the DNA is TGTGCCAGCTCACCGGGCAGAAATGAGCAGTTCTTC. Amino acids: CASSPGRNEQFF.

As concerns this clonotype: One end of the junction fails to match germline, which may point to a read error. The genes are TRBV6-5 and TRBJ2-3, with 10 bases fitting TRBD1. There are 17 residues in the CDR3. The germline gives CDR1 MNHEY, CDR2 SVGAGI. The CDR3 region has the DNA TGTGCCACCAGTTGGACAGGGGGGACCGGGAGCACAGATACGCAGTATTTT. It is translated as CATSWTGGTGSTDTQYF.

This chain uses TRBV24-1 with TRBJ1-5; D is perhaps TRBD1 (5 bases). The V gene's germline CDR1 is KGHDR and CDR2 SFDVKD. The V and J ends lost 4 bases and 3 bases respectively, with 9 bases between them. This CDR3 has 14 amino acids. The CDR3 protein is CATSEGGVNQPQHF. DNA of the CDR3: TGTGCCACCAGTGAGGGGGGGGTCAATCAGCCCCAGCATTTT.

This clonotype has just a few counts. This sequence joins TRBV18 and TRBJ1-2; D is undetermined. Germline values: CDR1 KGHSH, CDR2 LQKENI. Trimming stripped 1 base from V and 7 bases from J, with 4 bases between. The CDR3 has 11 residues. This chain's CDR3 is CASSPLLGYTF. CDR3 DNA sequence: TGTGCCAGCTCACCACTGCTTGGCTACACCTTC.

The chain uses TRBV27 and TRBJ2-7; possibly TRBD1 for D (5 bases). The CDR3 length is 13 residues. V was cut by 3 bases and J by 4 bases, with 10 bases left in between. Germline V gene lookup returns CDR1 MNHEY and CDR2 SMNVEV (reference sequence). In DNA, the CDR3 is TGTGCCAGCAGTTTCAGCCCAGGGTACGAGCAGTACTTC. This sequence encodes CASSFSPGYEQYF.

The V gene is TRBV11-1, the J gene TRBJ2-1; D is perhaps TRBD2 (5 bases). The CDR3 runs to 13 residues. Germline CDR1 and CDR2: SGHAT and FQDESV (reference sequence). Trimming pared 5 bases from V and 3 bases from J, leaving 8 bases between. The CDR3 is CASSPGLYNEQFF. The DNA of the CDR3 is TGTGCCAGCAGCCCAGGACTCTACAATGAGCAGTTCTTC.

This clonotype has just a few counts. The rearrangement joins TRBV11-1 to TRBJ2-1; a possible D gene is TRBD1 (5 bases). V was cut by 2 bases and J by 6 bases, with 17 bases left in between. The CDR3 consists of 16 residues. CDR1 is SGHAT and CDR2 is FQDESV in the germline V gene (reference sequence). The chain's CDR3 is CASSLRSRQGGNEQFF. CDR3 DNA: TGTGCCAGCAGCTTAAGAAGTCGGCAGGGCGGCAATGAGCAGTTCTTC. The whole variable domain, remainder taken from reference TRBV11-1 and TRBJ2-1, is EAEVAQSPRYKITEKSQAVAFWCDPISGHATLYWYRQILGQGPELLVQFQDESVVDDSQLPKDRFSAERLKGVDSTLKIQPAELGDSAMYLCASSLRSRQGGNEQFFGPGTRLTVL.

In this sample, this clonotype turned up a few times. The chain joins TRBV30 to TRBJ2-7; D remains ambiguous. The germline V gene has CDR1 GTSNPN and CDR2 SVGIG (reference sequence). This CDR3 has 12 amino acids. V shed 2 bases and J shed 2 bases, with 7 bases lying between them. In DNA, the CDR3 is TGTGCCTGGAGTCTCTATACCTACGAGCAGTACTTC. It translates to CAWSLYTYEQYF.

The chain has TRBV28 and TRBJ2-5; 7 bases fit TRBD2. This CDR3 is built from 13 residues. Germline CDR1 and CDR2: MDHEN and SYDVKM. The V gene end was trimmed by 4 bases and the J gene end by 7 bases; junction bases not matched to a gene: 6. This CDR3 is CASSSPGGGTQYF. The CDR3, as DNA: TGTGCCAGCAGTTCTCCGGGGGGAGGGACCCAGTACTTC.

The chain has TRBV5-4 and TRBJ1-2; D gene ambiguous. This CDR3 comprises 13 residues. Germline V gene lookup returns CDR1 SGHNT and CDR2 YYREEE (reference sequence). V shed 4 bases and J shed 6 bases, with 13 bases lying between them. Here the CDR3 DNA reads TGTGCCAGCAGCCCCTGGACCTCAGATGGCTACACCTTC. Translation: CASSPWTSDGYTF.

This chain uses TRBV7-9 with TRBJ1-2; D is uncertain. CDR1 SEHNR and CDR2 FQNEAQ come from the germline V gene (reference sequence). The length of the CDR3 is 13 residues. Trimming stripped 4 bases from V and 4 bases from J, with 10 bases between. CDR3 in amino acids: CASSSDGLYGYTF. In DNA form, the CDR3 reads TGTGCCAGCAGCTCCGACGGCCTCTATGGCTACACCTTC.